This TCR beta chain emerged from a study of shared clonotypes between healthy human individuals. The V and J ends lost 5 bases and 3 bases respectively, with 11 bases between them. Germline CDR1 reads SGHTA; CDR2 reads FQGNSA. The CDR3 loop spans 14 amino acids. Using immunoSEQ multiplex PCR, the repertoire was profiled, and TCRdb retains in-frame clones only, with some absent. The table lists hundreds of thousands of clones, around 78% of them singletons. The chain carries TRBV7-2 and TRBJ2-1; no reliable D call. The sequencing input was PBMCs. This TCR came from a woman aged 35 to 49 in good health. Some clones in this sample may be carry-over from other donors' samples. For the CDR3, the DNA is TGTGCCAGCAGCACCCCAATGGACTACAATGAGCAGTTCTTC. Translated, it gives CASSTPMDYNEQFF.